This T cell receptor beta chain was captured in a study of regulatory T cells in long-lasting Graves disease. CDR3 regions were amplified by Arm-PCR using iRepertoire HTBI primers to build TCR beta libraries. TCRdb recomputed calls from the multiplex PCR reads with MiXCR, one row per CDR3 protein. The repertoire holds some 250,000 distinct CDR3 sequences, with about 17% as singletons. Time point here: newly diagnosed GD, antithyroid drugs for less than 3 months. Researchers made the TCR library from RNA that was extracted from PBMCs. The CDR3 has 13 amino acids. Germline loops: CDR1 MNHNS, CDR2 SASEGT. Trimming stripped 8 bases from V and 4 bases from J, with 14 bases between. General study points: Relative to newly diagnosed Graves' patients, persistent ones had lower TCR diversity. The persistent group shared some 2,700 public clonotypes, more than the approximately 970 shared by new patients.

Many counts were recorded for this clonotype. The antigen is undetermined. These data are also associated with another study on T cells in Graves' hyperthyroidism and ophthalmopathy.

Sequenced material: peripheral blood mononuclear cells (PBMCs), taken at new diagnosis, from a patient treated with antithyroid drugs. The sequence came from a woman aged 25 to 39 with Graves disease. The V gene is TRBV6-1, the J gene TRBJ1-1; tentative D call: TRBD1 (5 bases). This CDR3 reads CASVWGGGTEAFF. Here the CDR3 DNA reads TGTGCCAGCGTCTGGGGCGGGGGCACTGAAGCTTTCTTT.